Following are 20 T cell receptor beta chains from one sample sequenced in a study of PD-L1 blockade in urothelial cancer. Profiled with immunoSEQ multiplex PCR; TCRdb holds only in-frame clones, not every one. Here the sample spans 35,000 to 55,000 clones, roughly four fifths being singletons. The sample's time point: peripheral blood 6 weeks after treatment start. The sample here was PBMCs, taken around atezolizumab (anti-PD-L1) treatment. The receptors derive from a man in his 60s with urothelial cancer.

The chain employs TRBV2 and TRBJ2-5, with TRBD2 identical over 12 bases. V shed 6 bases and J 5 bases; nucleotides not matched to a gene: 4. The CDR3 is made up of 14 amino acids. Germline-derived CDR1 and CDR2 are SNHLY and FYNNEI. DNA for the CDR3: TGTGCCAGCAGCTCTAGCGGGGGGGCGGAGACCCAGTACTTC. It encodes CASSSSGGAETQYF.

The chain has TRBV29-1 and TRBJ2-5; maybe TRBD1 (6 bases). Germline values: CDR1 SQVTM, CDR2 ANQGSEA. This CDR3 contains 15 residues. V dropped 4 bases and J dropped 2 bases, with 17 bases sitting between them. The CDR3 protein is CSVGGHGTGQETQYF. The CDR3 DNA reads TGCAGCGTTGGAGGACATGGCACAGGGCAAGAGACCCAGTACTTC. Complete variable domain (other parts from reference TRBV29-1 and TRBJ2-5): SAVISQKPSRDICQRGTSLTIQCQVDSQVTMMFWYRQQPGQSLTLIATANQGSEATYESGFVIDKFPISRPNLTFSTLTVSNMSPEDSSIYLCSVGGHGTGQETQYFGPGTRLLVL.

The rearrangement joins TRBV28 to TRBJ1-5; D perhaps matches TRBD1 (5 bases). This CDR3 has 15 residues. V lost 7 bases to trimming and J lost 3 bases, with 16 bases between them. Germline values: CDR1 MDHEN, CDR2 SYDVKM. The CDR3 coding sequence is TGTGCCAGCATTTCCCCCCAGGGTTACAATCAGCCCCAGCATTTT. Its translation: CASISPQGYNQPQHF. The full variable domain, in which reference TRBV28 and TRBJ1-5 provide the parts outside the CDR3, is DVKVTQSSRYLVKRTGEKVFLECVQDMDHENMFWYRQDPGLGLRLIYFSYDVKMKEKGDIPEGYSVSREKKERFSLILESASTNQTSMYLCASISPQGYNQPQHFGDGTRLSIL.

This chain connects TRBV11-2 to TRBJ1-4; D may be TRBD1 (6 bases). CDR3 length: 17 residues. Germline CDR1 reads SGHAT; CDR2 reads FQNNGV. Trimming left V 0 bases short and J 4 bases short, with 15 bases between. The CDR3 reads CASSLDRSRGVNEKLFF. The CDR3 nucleotides read TGTGCCAGCAGCTTAGATCGCTCCAGGGGCGTTAATGAAAAACTGTTTTTT.

The rearrangement uses TRBV7-8 and TRBJ1-6; D not certain. V was trimmed by 1 base and J by 8 bases, leaving 6 bases between them. CDR3 length equals 13 residues. Germline CDR1 reads SGHVS; CDR2 reads FQNEAQ. The CDR3 sequence is CASSLERDSPLHF. CDR3 in DNA: TGTGCCAGCAGCTTAGAACGGGATTCACCCCTCCACTTT. The full variable domain, in which reference TRBV7-8 and TRBJ1-6 provide the parts outside the CDR3, is GAGVSQSPRYKVAKRGQDVALRCDPISGHVSLFWYQQALGQGPEFLTYFQNEAQLDKSGLPSDRFFAERPEGSVSTLKIQRTQQEDSAVYLCASSLERDSPLHFGNGTRLTVT.

There are a few counts of this clone. The genes are TRBV5-1 and TRBJ2-5, with 8 positions matching TRBD2. The V and J ends lost 4 bases and 5 bases, in that order; junction bases with no gene match: 10. Looked up from germline, CDR1 is SGHRS and CDR2 is YFSETQ. The CDR3 is 15 residues long. CDR3 DNA: TGCGCCAGCAGCCAAAGCGGGGGAGGAGGGGAGACCCAGTACTTC. This translates into CASSQSGGGGETQYF.

The J gene is TRBJ1-2, the V gene TRBV2; tentative D call: TRBD1 (5 bases). Trimming took off 3 bases at V and 4 bases at J, with 9 bases between the two ends. Germline V gene lookup returns CDR1 SNHLY and CDR2 FYNNEI. The CDR3 is 13 amino acids. The CDR3 region has the DNA TGTGCCAGCAGTGAGGGGCAGGCCTATGGCTACACCTTC. Residues: CASSEGQAYGYTF.

The CDR3 loop is CASIRIISVKLFF. CDR3 bases: TGTGCCAGCATCAGGATCATTTCGGTAAAACTGTTTTTT. The genes are TRBV27 and TRBJ1-4; D remains ambiguous. This CDR3 comprises 13 residues. The ends were cut back, 7 bases at V and 10 bases at J, with 16 bases in the middle. CDR1 is MNHEY, CDR2 SMNVEV, per germline (reference sequence).

The chain links TRBV9 to TRBJ1-2, with 12 bases identical to TRBD1. With V trimmed by 3 bases and J by 7 bases, 4 bases remained unmatched. Germline assignment: CDR1 SGDLS and CDR2 YYNGEE. The CDR3 is 14 amino acids. The CDR3 DNA reads TGTGCCAGCAGCGCAGGGACAGGGGGCTTTGGCTACACCTTC. As protein: CASSAGTGGFGYTF. The variable domain in full, completed from reference TRBV9 and TRBJ1-2, reads DSGVTQTPKHLITATGQRVTLRCSPRSGDLSVYWYQQSLDQGLQFLIQYYNGEERAKGNILERFSAQQFPDLHSELNLSSLELGDSALYFCASSAGTGGFGYTFGSGTRLTVV.

The chain couples TRBV4-2 to TRBJ2-2; perhaps TRBD1 as D (6 bases). This CDR3 spans 18 amino acids. V lost 6 bases and J 0 bases, leaving 20 bases between the germline ends. Germline V lookup: CDR1 LGHNA, CDR2 YNFKEQ. CDR3 sequence: CASSPYWIGTPNTGELFF. The CDR3 DNA follows: TGTGCCAGCAGTCCCTATTGGATAGGGACACCGAACACCGGGGAGCTGTTTTTT.

This clone is a singleton in its sample. The V gene is TRBV27, the J gene TRBJ2-1, with 8 bases that match TRBD1. Germline CDR1 is MNHEY and CDR2 is SMNVEV (reference sequence). V was clipped by 10 bases and J by 2 bases; unmatched bases: 4. This CDR3 is 13 amino acids long. The CDR3 loop is CATRGHTYNEQFF. The CDR3 region has the DNA TGTGCCACCAGGGGGCATACCTACAATGAGCAGTTCTTC.

The gene calls are TRBV2 and TRBJ2-7, with TRBD2 matching 9 bases. CDR1 and CDR2 (germline): SNHLY, FYNNEI. V lost 7 bases to trimming and J lost 1 base; unmatched junction nucleotides: 8. CDR3 length: 15 amino acids. CDR3 nucleotide sequence: TGTGCCAGCAAAATAGCTAGCGGGGTATCCTACGAGCAGTACTTC. As protein: CASKIASGVSYEQYF.

This chain joins TRBV27 and TRBJ1-2; a possible D gene is TRBD1 (5 bases). From germline, CDR1 is MNHEY and CDR2 SMNVEV (reference sequence). The CDR3 spans 16 residues. V lost 2 bases and J 8 bases, leaving 21 bases between the germline ends. The CDR3 DNA sequence: TGTGCCAGCAGTTTAGGGGGGACCGGCAAAGTAAGCGGCTACACCTTC. It is translated as CASSLGGTGKVSGYTF.

This chain connects TRBV5-6 to TRBJ2-1; the D gene is possibly TRBD1 (6 bases). The CDR3 contains 15 residues. Germline V gene sequence: CDR1 SGHDT, CDR2 YYEEEE. Trimming pared 0 bases from V and 0 bases from J, leaving 7 bases between. The CDR3 reads CASSLEGGSYNEQFF. DNA for the CDR3: TGTGCCAGCAGCTTGGAAGGGGGCTCCTACAATGAGCAGTTCTTC.

The chain's CDR3 is CAWTWTSGSHEQFF. CDR3 in DNA: TGTGCCTGGACCTGGACTAGCGGGAGCCATGAGCAGTTCTTC. This rearrangement joins TRBV30 to TRBJ2-1, with 13 bases fitting TRBD2. Unmatched junction bases numbered 5, after V lost 4 bases and J lost 8 bases. The CDR3 sequence is 14 residues long. In germline, CDR1 is GTSNPN, CDR2 SVGIG (reference sequence).

The rearrangement links TRBV28 to TRBJ1-4, with D maybe TRBD1 (5 bases). Germline lookup yields CDR1 MDHEN and CDR2 SYDVKM. CDR3 length equals 13 residues. V gave up 7 bases and J gave up 10 bases, with 16 bases separating them. CDR3 in DNA: TGTGCCAGCACAAGGGCAGGGTATGGAAAACTGTTTTTT. It codes for CASTRAGYGKLFF.

This clone was found once. The genes are TRBV28 and TRBJ2-1; 9 bases line up with TRBD2. Germline V gives CDR1 MDHEN, CDR2 SYDVKM. The J segment lost 9 bases and the V segment lost 8 bases, leaving 11 bases of the junction unmatched. The CDR3 totals 14 residues. In DNA, the CDR3 is TGTGCCAGCCATCGGGGAGCGGGGGGCGGTGAGCAGTTCTTC. Encoded protein: CASHRGAGGGEQFF.

The chain joins TRBV11-3 to TRBJ2-2, with D hard to call. The CDR3 consists of 15 residues. Germline-derived CDR1 and CDR2 are SGHNT and YENEEA. V was trimmed by 1 base and J by 0 bases, leaving 6 bases between them. CDR3 in amino acids: CASSLGGANTGELFF. CDR3 nucleotide sequence: TGTGCCAGCAGCTTAGGCGGAGCGAACACCGGGGAGCTGTTTTTT.

This chain joins TRBV5-5 and TRBJ2-7; TRBD2 matches 7 bases. The CDR3 is made up of 17 amino acids. Germline V gives CDR1 SGHKS, CDR2 YYEKEE (reference sequence). V was clipped by 0 bases and J by 0 bases; unmatched bases: 9. The CDR3 DNA is TGTGCCAGCAGCTTGGCTCGGGGCGGGGGACTCTCCTACGAGCAGTACTTC. It specifies CASSLARGGGLSYEQYF.

This clone was seen just once. The V and J genes are TRBV28 and TRBJ2-7, with unresolved D. Deletions cut 6 bases from V and 6 bases from J, with 18 bases between. CDR1 is MDHEN, CDR2 SYDVKM, per germline. The CDR3 loop spans 14 amino acids. CDR3 sequence: CASSRNLLGREQYF. The CDR3 nucleotides are TGTGCCAGCAGCAGGAACCTTCTTGGCCGCGAGCAGTACTTC. Full variable domain (rest looked up from reference TRBV28 and TRBJ2-7): DVKVTQSSRYLVKRTGEKVFLECVQDMDHENMFWYRQDPGLGLRLIYFSYDVKMKEKGDIPEGYSVSREKKERFSLILESASTNQTSMYLCASSRNLLGREQYFGPGTRLTVT.